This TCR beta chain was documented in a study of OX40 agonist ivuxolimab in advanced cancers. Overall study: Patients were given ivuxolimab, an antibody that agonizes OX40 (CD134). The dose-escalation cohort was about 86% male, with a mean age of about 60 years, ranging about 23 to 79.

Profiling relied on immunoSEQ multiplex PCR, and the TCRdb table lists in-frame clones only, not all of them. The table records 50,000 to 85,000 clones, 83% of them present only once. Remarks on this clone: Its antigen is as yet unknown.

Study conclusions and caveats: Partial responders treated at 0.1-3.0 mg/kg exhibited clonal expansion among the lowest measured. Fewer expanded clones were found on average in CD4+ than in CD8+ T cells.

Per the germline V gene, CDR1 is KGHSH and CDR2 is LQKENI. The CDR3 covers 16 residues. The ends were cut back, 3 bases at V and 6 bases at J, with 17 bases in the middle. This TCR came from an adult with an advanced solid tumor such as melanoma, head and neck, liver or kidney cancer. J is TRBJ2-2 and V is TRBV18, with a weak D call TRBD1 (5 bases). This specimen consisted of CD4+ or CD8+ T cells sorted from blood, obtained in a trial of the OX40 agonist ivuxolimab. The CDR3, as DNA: TGTGCCAGCTCACCGAGGTCGCAGGGTACTTCCGGGGAGCTGTTTTTT. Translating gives CASSPRSQGTSGELFF.